This T cell receptor beta chain appears in the sequencing data of a study of beta chain features in type 1 diabetes. Broader study findings: People with Type 1 diabetes carried modestly yet significantly shorter TCRB CDR3s in all four CD4+ subsets.

TCRB transcripts that were expressed got sequenced, as all of the isolated RNA had been reverse transcribed. Only in-frame clones appear in the TCRdb table, and some are missing; sequencing was by immunoSEQ multiplex PCR. The sample includes 30,000 to 45,000 clones, 64% of them seen just once. The germline V gene has CDR1 SGHNT and CDR2 YYREEE (reference sequence). The CDR3 is 15 residues long. There are a few counts of this clone. Its cognate antigen is unknown. An end of the junction does not agree with germline; a read error may underlie this. The J gene is TRBJ2-4, the V gene TRBV5-4; tentatively, D is TRBD1 (6 bases). This receptor was obtained from a woman aged 25 to 39 in good health. Material: Tregs from blood. This CDR3 reads CASSLWGQAKNIQYF. DNA for the CDR3: TGCGCCAGCAGCCTTTGGGGGCAGGCCAAAAACATTCAGTACTTC.